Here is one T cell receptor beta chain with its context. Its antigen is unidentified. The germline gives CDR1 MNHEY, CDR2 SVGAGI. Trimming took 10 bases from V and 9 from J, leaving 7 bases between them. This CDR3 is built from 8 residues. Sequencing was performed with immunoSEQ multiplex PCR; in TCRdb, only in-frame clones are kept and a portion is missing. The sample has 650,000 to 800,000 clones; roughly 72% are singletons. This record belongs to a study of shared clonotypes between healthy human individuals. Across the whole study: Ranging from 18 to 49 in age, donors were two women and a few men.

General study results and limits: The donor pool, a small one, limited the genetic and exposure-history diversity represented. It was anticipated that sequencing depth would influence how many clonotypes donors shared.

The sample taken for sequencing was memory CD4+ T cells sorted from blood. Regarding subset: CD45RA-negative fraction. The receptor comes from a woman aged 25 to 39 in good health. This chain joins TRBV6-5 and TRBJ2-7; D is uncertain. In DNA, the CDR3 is TGTGCCACTCTGGTGCAGTACTTC. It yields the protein CATLVQYF.